The 5 T cell receptor beta chains presented below share a single source sample, sequenced in a study of blood T cells in healthy people across ages. A J-beta primer mix and a sample-barcoded 5' primer were used in a second PCR of about 7 to 11 cycles. TCRdb called the 5' RACE reads again in MiXCR, with one record for every CDR3 protein. The repertoire holds roughly 1.4 million distinct CDR3 sequences, 45% to 70% seen once, with over 5.5% in the top ten. The sequenced sample consisted of blood. The receptors were sampled from a man aged 18 to 30 in good health.

There are a few counts of this clonotype. The rearrangement joins TRBV29-1 to TRBJ2-7; a possible D gene is TRBD2 (6 bases). The CDR3 length is 11 residues. Trimming left V 6 bases short and J 7 bases short, with 13 bases between. CDR1 is SQVTM, CDR2 ANQGSEA, per germline. CDR3 in amino acids: CSVRTGEEQYF. CDR3 nucleotides: TGCAGCGTCCGAACGGGGGAAGAGCAGTACTTC.

The J gene is TRBJ2-1, the V gene TRBV6-6; 9 bases map to TRBD2. Trimming took 2 bases from V and 4 from J; bases not matched to a gene: 6. The germline V gene has CDR1 MNHNY and CDR2 SVGAGI (reference sequence). This CDR3 has 16 amino acids. The CDR3 DNA reads TGTGCCAGCAGTTACAAAGCGGGAGGCCCTTACAATGAGCAGTTCTTC. It yields the protein CASSYKAGGPYNEQFF.

This chain joins TRBV19 and TRBJ2-3; D is unresolved. CDR3 length: 13 residues. CDR1 is LNHDA, CDR2 SQIVND, per germline (reference sequence). V lost 3 bases, J lost 6 bases, and 10 bases lay in between. CDR3 sequence (DNA): TGTGCCAGTAGTATCCCGCCCGGGGATACGCAGTATTTT. It codes for CASSIPPGDTQYF.

The chain couples TRBV3-1 to TRBJ2-4; 7 bases fit TRBD1. Germline-derived CDR1 and CDR2 are LGHDT and YNNKEL (reference sequence). The J segment lost 9 bases and the V segment lost 0 bases, leaving 2 bases of the junction unmatched. The CDR3 extends over 13 amino acids. The CDR3 sequence is CASSQDPGGIQYF. The CDR3 coding sequence is TGTGCCAGCAGCCAAGATCCAGGGGGCATTCAGTACTTC.

The chain links TRBV27 to TRBJ1-2; D gene uncertain. Germline values: CDR1 MNHEY, CDR2 SMNVEV (reference sequence). This CDR3 has 14 amino acids. V dropped 3 bases and J dropped 4 bases, with 12 bases sitting between them. CDR3 region: CASSFLGNSYGYTF. The CDR3 DNA is TGTGCCAGCAGTTTTCTAGGAAATTCCTATGGCTACACCTTC.